Presented here are 10 T cell receptor beta chains from one specimen sequenced in a study of long-term antiretroviral therapy in people with HIV. Samples were assayed with immunoSEQ v3.0 at survey level. Assay: immunoSEQ multiplex PCR; the TCRdb copy retains only in-frame clones and omits some. The table lists about 16,000 clones, under 85% of them singletons. Specimen: unsorted PBMCs, collected around 2.5 years before starting antiretroviral therapy. The receptor set was obtained from a woman aged 50 to 60 with HIV.

The chain employs TRBV7-9 and TRBJ1-1; D unresolved. The length of the CDR3 is 13 residues. Germline values: CDR1 SEHNR, CDR2 FQNEAQ (reference sequence). Trimming shortened V by 3 bases and J by 1 base, and 6 bases separated the two germline ends. CDR3 sequence (DNA): TGTGCCAGCAGCTTTGGAGAGAACACTGAAGCTTTCTTT. Protein: CASSFGENTEAFF.

This clone was recorded only once. The genes are TRBV4-1 and TRBJ1-5; 10 bases are a match to TRBD1. CDR3 length: 15 amino acids. With V trimmed by 4 bases and J by 6 bases, 6 bases remained unmatched. The V gene's germline CDR1 is MGHRA and CDR2 YSYEKL. The CDR3 nucleotides read TGCGCCAGCAGCCTTGGAGGGACAGGGGTTCAGCCCCAGCATTTT. Its translation: CASSLGGTGVQPQHF.

Only a few counts were recorded for this clone. V and J are TRBV10-3 and TRBJ1-1; TRBD1 agrees at 7 bases. CDR1 and CDR2 (germline): ENHRY, SYGVKD. The CDR3 covers 16 residues. The trim removed 4 bases at V and 0 bases at J, leaving 8 bases unmatched. The CDR3 loop reads CAISGDRTILNTEAFF. CDR3 nucleotide sequence: TGTGCCATCAGTGGGGACAGAACTATATTGAACACTGAAGCTTTCTTT.

This clone has only a few counts. The J gene is TRBJ1-3, the V gene TRBV11-2, with 10 bases matching TRBD1. CDR1 and CDR2 (germline): SGHAT, FQNNGV. The CDR3 totals 13 residues. Trimming cost V 5 bases and J 9 bases; bases outside gene matches: 4. As DNA, the CDR3 is TGTGCCAGCAGCCTTGGACAGGGGGGCACCATATATTTT. Protein: CASSLGQGGTIYF.

This chain uses TRBV7-3 with TRBJ1-1, with a weak D call TRBD1 (5 bases). This CDR3 has 14 amino acids. Germline assignment: CDR1 SGHTA and CDR2 FQGTGA. V was clipped by 2 bases and J by 1 base, with 8 bases between them. CDR3 DNA: TGTGCCAGCAGCTTAGGGGCGGGGAACACTGAAGCTTTCTTT. Amino acids: CASSLGAGNTEAFF.

This sequence joins TRBV5-8 and TRBJ2-2; tentatively, D is TRBD1 or TRBD2 (6 bases each). V dropped 4 bases and J dropped 0 bases, with 16 bases sitting between them. This CDR3 contains 17 residues. Germline-derived CDR1 and CDR2 are SGHTS and YDEGEE. CDR3 nucleotide sequence: TGTGCCAGCAGCCTGGGGGGCGGAACATCGAACACCGGGGAGCTGTTTTTT. Translating it yields CASSLGGGTSNTGELFF.

The genes are TRBV19 and TRBJ2-1, with TRBD1 matching 7 bases. Germline V gene data show CDR1 as LNHDA and CDR2 as SQIVND (reference sequence). This CDR3 is built from 13 residues. J was trimmed by 10 bases and V by 7 bases; bases with no gene match: 10. CDR3 sequence (DNA): TGTGCCAGTAACGACATTAACAGGGGCGAGCAGTTCTTC. Translation gives CASNDINRGEQFF.

This chain links TRBV6-5 with TRBJ1-4, with D unclear. V lost 8 bases, J lost 2 bases, and 12 bases lay in between. In germline, CDR1 is MNHEY, CDR2 SVGAGI. The CDR3 is 14 residues long. For the CDR3, the DNA is TGTGCCAGCGAGGGCCGAGGGACTAATGAAAAACTGTTTTTT. Protein: CASEGRGTNEKLFF.

The chain is built from TRBV5-5 and TRBJ2-3, with TRBD1 matching 7 bases. The CDR3 covers 16 residues. The V and J ends lost 0 bases and 4 bases, in that order; junction bases with no gene match: 8. Per germline, CDR1 SGHKS and CDR2 YYEKEE (reference sequence). DNA for the CDR3: TGTGCCAGCAGCTTGGAGTGGGGGACAGTGGCAGATACGCAGTATTTT. Its protein product is CASSLEWGTVADTQYF.

The chain combines TRBV7-2 with TRBJ2-7; the match to TRBD2 covers 7 bases. Germline lookup yields CDR1 SGHTA and CDR2 FQGNSA. The V gene end was trimmed by 5 bases and the J gene end by 6 bases; junction bases not matched to a gene: 7. There are 13 residues in the CDR3. CDR3 in amino acids: CASSQTGRLEQYF. The DNA for the CDR3 is TGTGCCAGCAGCCAAACCGGGAGGCTCGAGCAGTACTTC. Variable domain in full (rest from reference TRBV7-2 and TRBJ2-7): GAGVSQSPSNKVTEKGKDVELRCDPISGHTALYWYRQSLGQGLEFLIYFQGNSAPDKSGLPSDRFSAERTGGSVSTLTIQRTQQEDSAVYLCASSQTGRLEQYFGPGTRLTVT.